Given below is one T cell receptor beta chain in context. Its matching antigen is unknown. The data derive from a study of cytomegalovirus exposure and HLA in healthy donors. Study-level information: The same platform used for the 500 to 850 first-cohort repertoires was also used for the 120 or so validation repertoires, as a later analysis reported.

The method was immunoSEQ multiplex PCR; TCRdb's version includes in-frame clones alone and lacks a portion of them. This table has fewer than 200,000 clones, approximately 89% appearing once. Study-wide results and caveats: There were around 160 TCR beta chains listed as cytomegalovirus-associated. For most TCR sequences rarity was the rule, although some public TCRs occurred in many donors. High specificity and sensitivity for cytomegalovirus status were reported for the classifier.

The sequenced material came from PBMCs. This receptor was taken from a man between 18 and 29 years old in good health and CMV-seropositive.

The CDR3 DNA follows: TGTGCCAGCAGCATCCTAGCGGGGTACCAAGAGACCCAGTACTTC. It specifies CASSILAGYQETQYF. The chain has TRBV7-9 and TRBJ2-5; 9 bases match TRBD2. V lost 5 bases and J lost 0; bases outside the gene matches: 4. The CDR3 totals 15 residues. Germline CDR1 is SEHNR and CDR2 is FQNEAQ (reference sequence).